Each of the 28 T cell receptor beta chains below was sequenced from the same sample in a study of siplizumab effects on memory and regulatory T cells. The antigens for these receptors are not known. Researchers maintained the mixed lymphocyte reaction cells in coculture at 37°C for six to seven days. Using immunoSEQ multiplex PCR, the repertoire was profiled, and TCRdb retains in-frame clones only, with some absent. The sample shows about 9,600 clones, under 55% of them seen only once. Sequenced input: CFSE-low (dividing) CD8+ T cells sorted from an allogeneic mixed lymphocyte reaction. The receptors were sampled from a human donor in good health; the cells came from an allogeneic mixed lymphocyte reaction.

This clone is deemed medium-sized. The chain recombines TRBV28 with TRBJ1-2, with 8 bases identical to TRBD1. V trimming: 1 base; J trimming: 7 bases; junction bases outside the gene matches: 5. The length of the CDR3 is 14 residues. Germline lookup yields CDR1 MDHEN and CDR2 SYDVKM. For the CDR3, the DNA is TGTGCCAGCAGTTTATCCCGGACAGGGAGTGGCTACACCTTC. Amino acid sequence: CASSLSRTGSGYTF.

Relative to its sample, this clone is medium-sized (0.01 to 0.1%). This chain uses TRBV6-5 with TRBJ2-7; the D is unclear. Trimming removed 2 bases from V and 3 bases from J, with 8 bases in between. This CDR3 spans 13 amino acids. Germline V gives CDR1 MNHEY, CDR2 SVGAGI. CDR3 sequence (DNA): TGTGCCAGCAGTTACGCCACTGACTACGAGCAGTACTTC. It specifies CASSYATDYEQYF.

This clone is medium-sized. This sequence joins TRBV27 and TRBJ2-7; D ambiguous. This CDR3 spans 13 amino acids. Germline lookup yields CDR1 MNHEY and CDR2 SMNVEV (reference sequence). The V end was cut by 6 bases, the J end by 2 bases, with 11 bases between. In DNA form, the CDR3 reads TGTGCCAGCAGCCCTGGACGGACCTACGAGCAGTACTTC. Protein: CASSPGRTYEQYF.

In its sample, this clone was seen a few times. This sequence joins TRBV21-1 and TRBJ1-2; the table names TRBD1, a call not compared with the DNA. TRBV21-1 is marked as a pseudogene. CDR3 size: 15 residues. The CDR3 region has the DNA TGTGCCAGCAGCACAAACAGGGAAATCGACTATGGCTACACCTTC. Translating it yields CASSTNREIDYGYTF.

The chain employs TRBV27 and TRBJ1-5, with a weak D call TRBD1 (6 bases). This CDR3 comprises 15 residues. CDR1 is MNHEY, CDR2 SMNVEV, per germline (reference sequence). Between the trimmed V and J ends, which lost 2 bases and 5 bases, there was a span of 13 bases. The CDR3 spells CASSLGGALYQPQHF. The CDR3 region has the DNA TGTGCCAGCAGTTTAGGGGGGGCCTTATATCAGCCCCAGCATTTT.

By proportion, this clone is medium-sized. The chain employs TRBV13 and TRBJ1-4; D not certain. The germline V and J ends were trimmed by 5 bases and 5 bases, with 12 bases remaining between them. The germline CDR1 and CDR2 sequences are PRHDT and FYEKMQ (reference sequence). There are 14 residues in the CDR3. CDR3 sequence (DNA): TGTGCCAGCAGCCTTAGGCAGTTGAATGAAAAACTGTTTTTT. Residues: CASSLRQLNEKLFF. Full variable domain (remainder filled in from reference TRBV13 and TRBJ1-4): AAGVIQSPRHLIKEKRETATLKCYPIPRHDTVYWYQQGPGQDPQFLISFYEKMQSDKGSIPDRFSAQQFSDYHSELNMSSLELGDSALYFCASSLRQLNEKLFFGSGTQLSVL.

This chain joins TRBV7-9 and TRBJ1-5, with no clear D. The CDR3 length is 13 residues. Per the germline V gene, CDR1 is SEHNR and CDR2 is FQNEAQ (reference sequence). The V end lost 2 bases, the J end lost 7 bases, and 9 bases lay between the germline ends. CDR3 in DNA: TGTGCCAGCAGCTTAAACTCGGGGCAGCCCCAGCATTTT. Amino acids: CASSLNSGQPQHF.

This clone came up many times. The rearrangement links TRBV7-2 to TRBJ2-1, with no clear D. The CDR3 sequence is 13 residues long. Trimming cost V 1 base and J 5 bases, with 6 bases left between them. Germline V gives CDR1 SGHTA, CDR2 FQGNSA. CDR3 in amino acids: CASSLGLHNEQFF. In nucleotides, the CDR3 is TGTGCCAGCAGCTTAGGACTCCACAATGAGCAGTTCTTC. The full variable domain, rest sourced from reference TRBV7-2 and TRBJ2-1, is GAGVSQSPSNKVTEKGKDVELRCDPISGHTALYWYRQSLGQGLEFLIYFQGNSAPDKSGLPSDRFSAERTGGSVSTLTIQRTQQEDSAVYLCASSLGLHNEQFFGPGTRLTVL.

The chain is built from TRBV9 and TRBJ1-1, with D perhaps matching TRBD1 (6 bases). Deletions cut 2 bases from V and 7 bases from J, with 12 bases between. The germline CDR1 and CDR2 sequences are SGDLS and YYNGEE. The CDR3 length is 13 residues. The CDR3 reads CASSVLQGDEAFF. In DNA form, the CDR3 reads TGTGCCAGCAGCGTCCTACAGGGAGATGAAGCTTTCTTT.

The chain couples TRBV5-1 to TRBJ2-7; 10 bases are a match to TRBD2. Unmatched junction bases numbered 5, after V lost 2 bases and J lost 3 bases. The V gene's germline CDR1 is SGHRS and CDR2 YFSETQ. The CDR3 runs 15 residues. The CDR3 spells CASSFGVAGGYEQYF. The CDR3 coding sequence is TGCGCCAGCAGCTTCGGGGTAGCGGGGGGCTACGAGCAGTACTTC.

V gene TRBV6-1 combines with J gene TRBJ2-5; D perhaps matches TRBD2 (5 bases). The germline V and J ends were trimmed by 3 bases and 8 bases, with 13 bases remaining between them. This CDR3 has 13 amino acids. The V gene's germline CDR1 is MNHNS and CDR2 SASEGT. The CDR3 DNA reads TGTGCCAGCAGTGACGGACTTCCAGACACCCAGTACTTC. Translating gives CASSDGLPDTQYF.

V gene TRBV7-9 combines with J gene TRBJ2-6; 10 nucleotides align to TRBD1. The CDR3 has 19 residues. CDR1 and CDR2 from the germline V gene are SEHNR and FQNEAQ (reference sequence). V lost 5 bases and J lost 1; bases outside the gene matches: 11. DNA of the CDR3: TGTGCCAGCAGCGTCCCGGGACAGGGGTCAGGGTCTGGGGCCAACGTCCTGACTTTC. Its protein product is CASSVPGQGSGSGANVLTF.

The chain couples TRBV5-6 to TRBJ1-5, with D maybe TRBD1 (5 bases). The germline gives CDR1 SGHDT, CDR2 YYEEEE. This CDR3 is built from 14 residues. Trimming removed 4 bases from V and 6 bases from J, with 14 bases in between. CDR3 amino acids: CASSPGAGSQPQHF. DNA for the CDR3: TGTGCCAGCAGCCCTGGGGCAGGGAGTCAGCCCCAGCATTTT.

This clone is classed as medium-sized. Other DNA sequences within the sample encode an identical CDR3. J is TRBJ2-5 and V is TRBV9, with D perhaps matching TRBD1 (5 bases). Trimming took 0 bases from V and 5 from J, leaving 11 bases between them. CDR3 length equals 14 residues. Germline assignment: CDR1 SGDLS and CDR2 YYNGEE. The CDR3 sequence is CASSVEDNLETQYF. The DNA for the CDR3 is TGTGCCAGCAGCGTAGAGGACAACCTGGAGACCCAGTACTTC.

This clone is medium-sized (0.01 to 0.1%) within its sample. V is TRBV11-2 and J is TRBJ2-1; 7 nucleotides align to TRBD2. Germline CDR1 SGHAT, CDR2 FQNNGV. The J segment lost 4 bases and the V segment lost 5 bases, leaving 8 bases of the junction unmatched. The CDR3 covers 15 residues. The CDR3, as DNA: TGTGCCAGCAGCACCGACGGGGGGATGTACAATGAGCAGTTCTTC. It specifies CASSTDGGMYNEQFF.

In nucleotides, the CDR3 is TGTGCCAGCAGTTCGGGGACAGGAGGAAACATTCAGTACTTC. This gives the protein CASSSGTGGNIQYF. The genes are TRBV6-5 and TRBJ2-4; 8 bases agree with TRBD1. The CDR3 covers 14 residues. The J segment lost 6 bases and the V segment lost 4 bases, leaving 5 bases of the junction unmatched. Looked up from germline, CDR1 is MNHEY and CDR2 is SVGAGI.

This clone is categorized as medium-sized. V gene TRBV19 combines with J gene TRBJ2-5; TRBD2 agrees at 13 bases. V was pared by 5 bases and J by 0 bases, with 6 bases of the junction left unmatched. The CDR3 consists of 17 residues. Germline CDR1 is LNHDA and CDR2 is SQIVND (reference sequence). The CDR3 spells CASSWTSGGSYQETQYF. The CDR3 DNA reads as TGTGCCAGTAGTTGGACTAGCGGGGGATCGTACCAAGAGACCCAGTACTTC.

In regard to this clone: It may be a read error: a sequence one base away is much more abundant. Here the CDR3 omits its conserved ending phenylalanine or tryptophan, so a read error is the likely source. The V and J genes are TRBV7-9 and TRBJ1-1, with D hard to call. CDR3 size: 13 residues. CDR1 and CDR2 (germline): SEHNR, FQNEAQ (reference sequence). V was trimmed by 4 bases and J by 4 bases, leaving 10 bases between them. CDR3 in DNA: TGTGCCAGCAGCTCGGGGTTGGTCACTGAAGCTTTCTCT. This translates into CASSSGLVTEAFS.

The chain is built from TRBV7-9 and TRBJ2-6; D remains unclear. The V end was cut by 2 bases, the J end by 3 bases, with 2 bases between. Germline CDR1 SEHNR, CDR2 FQNEAQ (reference sequence). The CDR3 spans 13 residues. In DNA form, the CDR3 reads TGTGCCAGCAGCTTACTTGGGGCCAACGTCCTGACTTTC. Encoded protein: CASSLLGANVLTF. The full variable domain, completed using reference TRBV7-9 and TRBJ2-6, is DTGVSQNPRHKITKRGQNVTFRCDPISEHNRLYWYRQTLGQGPEFLTYFQNEAQLEKSRLLSDRFSAERPKGSFSTLEIQRTEQGDSAMYLCASSLLGANVLTFGAGSRLTVL.

The chain has TRBV5-4 and TRBJ2-7; 7 bases agree with TRBD1. After removal of 4 bases from V and 1 base from J, the junction contained 14 bases not matched to a gene. Germline CDR1 and CDR2: SGHNT and YYREEE (reference sequence). The CDR3 is made up of 17 amino acids. The CDR3 protein is CASSQLPRDSLSYEQYF. The CDR3 nucleotides read TGTGCCAGCAGCCAACTACCCCGGGACAGTCTTTCCTACGAGCAGTACTTC. The variable domain in full, with the rest retrieved from reference TRBV5-4 and TRBJ2-7, is ETGVTQSPTHLIKTRGQQVTLRCSSQSGHNTVSWYQQALGQGPQFIFQYYREEENGRGNFPPRFSGLQFPNYSSELNVNALELDDSALYLCASSQLPRDSLSYEQYFGPGTRLTVT.

Comments on this clone: An end of the junction differs from the germline gene, which may be a read error. The J gene is TRBJ2-1, the V gene TRBV4-1, with D possibly being TRBD1 (5 bases). CDR1 and CDR2 from the germline V gene are MGHRA and YSYEKL. The CDR3 loop spans 16 amino acids. The CDR3 DNA reads as TGCGTCAGCAGCCAAGGGGTGATGGGCTCCTACAATGAGCAGTTCTTC. It specifies CVSSQGVMGSYNEQFF.

This clone was observed a few times. The chain couples TRBV7-9 to TRBJ2-3; 8 bases are shared with TRBD2. The V and J ends lost 2 bases and 2 bases, in that order; junction bases with no gene match: 6. The CDR3 extends over 16 amino acids. Germline V gene lookup returns CDR1 SEHNR and CDR2 FQNEAQ (reference sequence). The CDR3 DNA follows: TGTGCCAGCAGCTTACTACAAGCGGGGGTCACAGATACGCAGTATTTT. It yields the protein CASSLLQAGVTDTQYF.

This clone has more than one count but fewer than ten. The CDR3 DNA is TGTGCCAGCAGCTTGCCTTTTGGGACTAGCGGGGGAGTACCGGATGATACGCAGTATTTT. Its protein product is CASSLPFGTSGGVPDDTQYF. The gene calls are TRBV7-6 and TRBJ2-3; 14 positions match TRBD2. Germline values: CDR1 SGHVS, CDR2 FNYEAQ. The CDR3 has 20 amino acids. With V trimmed by 3 bases and J by 6 bases, 17 bases remained unmatched.

V and J are TRBV6-5 and TRBJ2-4; D gene uncertain. Germline CDR1 MNHEY, CDR2 SVGAGI. V was clipped by 8 bases and J by 0 bases, with 8 bases between them. The CDR3 loop spans 13 amino acids. CDR3 nucleotides: TGTGCCAGCGTCTGGGTAGCCAAAAACATTCAGTACTTC. It is translated as CASVWVAKNIQYF.

This clone is medium-sized in the sample. V and J are TRBV2 and TRBJ2-3; 7 bases match TRBD2. Trimming at V came to 5 bases and at J to 0 bases, leaving 2 bases not matched to a gene. Germline V gene sequence: CDR1 SNHLY, CDR2 FYNNEI. This CDR3 comprises 14 residues. CDR3 region: CASSLADSTDTQYF. DNA for the CDR3: TGTGCCAGCAGTCTAGCGGATAGCACAGATACGCAGTATTTT.

The V call is TRBV6-1, the J call TRBJ1-2; no firm D call. The germline CDR1 and CDR2 sequences are MNHNS and SASEGT. The ends were cut back, 1 base at V and 3 bases at J, with 9 bases in the middle. The CDR3 extends over 14 amino acids. As DNA, the CDR3 is TGTGCCAGCAGTGAAGAGCCAGTTTACTATGGCTACACCTTC. This sequence encodes CASSEEPVYYGYTF.

The genes are TRBV29-1 and TRBJ2-1; D perhaps matches TRBD1 (5 bases). This CDR3 contains 13 residues. Germline-derived CDR1 and CDR2 are SQVTM and ANQGSEA. V was pared by 4 bases and J by 6 bases, with 13 bases between. In DNA, the CDR3 is TGCAGCGTTGTCCAGGGTGAGCGCAATGAGCAGTTCTTC. Translated: CSVVQGERNEQFF.

The chain carries TRBV5-6 and TRBJ2-7; 8 nucleotides align to TRBD2. V was pared by 2 bases and J by 4 bases, with 2 bases of the junction left unmatched. The CDR3 is made up of 13 amino acids. The germline CDR1 and CDR2 sequences are SGHDT and YYEEEE. CDR3 sequence reads: CASSFRGGYEQYF. CDR3 sequence (DNA): TGTGCCAGCAGCTTTCGGGGGGGATACGAGCAGTACTTC.